The 5 T cell receptor beta chains below come from one sample, sequenced in a study of lymphopenia after photon versus proton radiotherapy. The data were produced by immunoSEQ multiplex PCR, yet TCRdb's version contains in-frame clones alone and is incomplete. The profile shows approximately 58,000 clones, about 83% of them singletons. The sequenced sample was peripheral blood, obtained from a patient treated with photon-based radiotherapy. The receptors stem from a man aged 50-59 years with gastric cancer.

The chain recombines TRBV11-3 with TRBJ2-7; 9 positions match TRBD2. Germline-derived CDR1 and CDR2 are SGHNT and YENEEA. CDR3 length: 14 amino acids. Trimming took 5 bases from V and 4 from J; bases not matched to a gene: 6. For the CDR3, the DNA is TGTGCCAGCAGCCAAAGGACTAGCGAGTACGAGCAGTACTTC. Translated, it gives CASSQRTSEYEQYF.

The rearrangement joins TRBV2 to TRBJ1-1; TRBD1 agrees at 8 bases. This CDR3 contains 16 residues. V was clipped by 7 bases and J by 0 bases; unmatched bases: 10. CDR1 and CDR2 from the germline V gene are SNHLY and FYNNEI. CDR3 bases: TGTGCCAGCACAGGGGGCGTGATGGGGATGAACACTGAAGCTTTCTTT. This sequence encodes CASTGGVMGMNTEAFF.

The chain joins TRBV23-1 to TRBJ2-4; the D is unclear. TRBV23-1 is identified as an open reading frame with a role that is uncertain. The CDR3 sequence is 14 residues long. The V and J ends lost 4 bases and 3 bases respectively, with 10 bases between them. The CDR3 loop is CASSPRVRKNIQYF. The CDR3 coding sequence is TGCGCCAGCAGTCCTCGGGTCCGCAAAAACATTCAGTACTTC.

The chain joins TRBV5-1 to TRBJ1-1; a weak D match, TRBD1 (6 bases). Trimming took 1 base from V and 3 from J, leaving 10 bases between them. The germline CDR1 and CDR2 sequences are SGHRS and YFSETQ. The length of the CDR3 is 14 residues. The CDR3 region has the DNA TGCGCCAGCAGCTTGCAGGGGTCCGACACTGAAGCTTTCTTT. This sequence encodes CASSLQGSDTEAFF.

The table lists this clone with a few counts. J is TRBJ1-3 and V is TRBV30; 7 bases match TRBD1. Trimming at V came to 3 bases and at J to 2 bases, leaving 10 bases not matched to a gene. CDR3 length equals 16 residues. Germline V gene lookup returns CDR1 GTSNPN and CDR2 SVGIG (reference sequence). CDR3 DNA sequence: TGTGCCTGGAGCGCCAACAGGGGTCGTACTGGAAACACCATATATTTT. Its protein is CAWSANRGRTGNTIYF.